The following is a T cell receptor beta chain sequence with its context. Trimming cost V 0 bases and J 0 bases; bases outside gene matches: 8. CDR3 length: 17 residues. Germline V lookup: CDR1 LGHDT, CDR2 YNNKEL (reference sequence). The sample originates from a study of blood T cell repertoires in COVID-19. Background on the study: Samples representing acute and convalescent COVID-19 were sourced from the United States, Italy and Spain. Sources were T cells, B-cell-depleted T cells, or PBMCs; the material itself was cDNA or gDNA.

As originally analysed: Cell counts per sample came from amplifying reference gene primers. Assay used: immunoSEQ multiplex PCR; TCRdb lists only in-frame clones, some missing. For V, J and clone size, that table is used; D and trimming come from the DNA. The sample consists of around 180,000 clones, around 83% of them appearing once. The chain uses TRBV3-1 (or the pseudogene TRBV3-2) and TRBJ2-7; 7 bases fit TRBD2. The sequencing sample was made of peripheral blood. This sequence was found in a human donor in a cohort sampled during active COVID-19. This CDR3 is CASSQDASGIYSYEQYF. The CDR3 DNA follows: TGTGCCAGCAGCCAAGACGCGAGCGGGATTTACTCCTACGAGCAGTACTTC.